This passage covers 14 T cell receptor beta chains from one sample sequenced in a study of tumor-infiltrating lymphocytes in primary liver carcinoma. The researchers produced TCR beta cDNA from around 0.5 ug total RNA with a constant-region primer. Modified slightly, ARM-PCR produced TCR beta libraries over three nested multiplex PCR rounds. Each of the first two PCR rounds ran approximately 10 cycles with TRBV1-TRBV30 forward and C-beta reverse primers. From the multiplex PCR reads, TCRdb called clonotypes with MiXCR, one entry per CDR3 protein. Altogether around 100,000 distinct CDR3 sequences are present, around two thirds being singletons, with the ten largest covering 9.5% to 15%. From 20-30 mg of unsorted bulk tissue, DNA and RNA were co-extracted together. Sequenced input: liver tumor tissue from sampling region 2. As for subset: tumor region T2, inferior pole. These receptors came from a woman aged 60-70 years with primary liver carcinoma and hepatitis B virus infection.

This clonotype was observed a few times. This clone may be a read error of a much larger clone one base away. The chain carries TRBV6-2 or TRBV6-3 and TRBJ2-1, with D perhaps TRBD2 (7 bases). Germline CDR1 reads MNHEY; CDR2 reads SVGEGT. CDR3 size: 14 residues. The CDR3 loop is CVSSRRGAGNEQFF. The DNA of the CDR3 is TGTGTCAGCAGCCGTCGGGGGGCGGGGAATGAGCAGTTCTTC.

Concerning this clonotype itself: The junction departs from germline at one end; a sequencing error may be responsible. The DNA for the CDR3 is TGTGCTAGCAGCTTAAGCGGGTGGGAGCACGAGCAATACTTC. This encodes CASSLSGWEHEQYF. The chain uses TRBV11-3 and TRBJ2-7; tentative D call: TRBD2 (6 bases). In germline, CDR1 is SGHNT, CDR2 YENEEA. The CDR3 extends over 14 amino acids.

This clonotype was seen once. The germline gene is not matched at one end of the junction; a read error may be the cause. V usage is TRBV6-1 and J usage is TRBJ2-6, with D perhaps being TRBD1 or TRBD2 (5 bases each). There are 16 residues in the CDR3. CDR1 and CDR2 from the germline V gene are MNHNS and SASEGT. The DNA of the CDR3 is TGTGCTAGCAGGAGGCCAGTCTACTATGGGGCCAACGTCCTGATTTTC. Amino acid sequence: CASRRPVYYGANVLIF.

This chain joins TRBV6-5 and TRBJ2-1; 9 bases match TRBD2. Germline-derived CDR1 and CDR2 are MNHEY and SVGAGI. There are 14 residues in the CDR3. As DNA, the CDR3 is TGTTCCGGCAGTAGCGGGAGCGAAGGCAATGAGCAGTTCTTC. This encodes CSGSSGSEGNEQFF.

As concerns this clonotype: At one boundary the junction diverges from the germline segment, which might be a read error. V gene TRBV11-2 combines with J gene TRBJ1-1; D uncertain. The germline V gene has CDR1 SGHAT and CDR2 FQNNGV. This CDR3 is 13 amino acids long. The CDR3 region has the DNA TGTGCCAGCATCTTACTTTGTAACACTGAAGCTTTCTTT. It yields the protein CASILLCNTEAFF.

This chain links TRBV7-9 with TRBJ2-2; D unclear. The CDR3 runs to 19 residues. The germline V gene has CDR1 SEHNR and CDR2 FQNEAQ (reference sequence). V dropped 1 base and J dropped 2 bases, with 20 bases sitting between them. The CDR3 sequence: CASSLDSIFRRKNTGELFF. The CDR3 coding sequence is TGTGCCAGCAGCTTAGACTCCATTTTTCGAAGAAAAAACACCGGGGAGCTGTTTTTT.

A remark on this clonotype: The CDR3 carries no conserved terminal phenylalanine or tryptophan, so it likely arises from a read error. The V call is TRBV11-2, the J call TRBJ2-2; TRBD2 matches at 9 bases. CDR3 length: 15 amino acids. Germline V gives CDR1 SGHAT, CDR2 FQNNGV. Here the CDR3 reads CTSILGLAGPGELFS. CDR3 sequence (DNA): TGTACCAGCATCTTAGGGCTAGCGGGACCCGGGGAGCTGTTTTCT.

In the case of this clonotype: This sequence may be a read error, since a much larger clone differs from it by one base. The chain combines TRBV30 with TRBJ1-2; 8 bases match TRBD1. This CDR3 has 13 amino acids. Germline V CDR1 and CDR2: GTSNPN, SVGIG (reference sequence). The CDR3 protein is CAWRRDRLDGYNF. CDR3 bases: TGTGCCTGGAGGCGGGACAGGTTGGATGGCTACAACTTC.

On this clonotype: One end of the junction varies from germline; a read error may be responsible. The chain couples TRBV5-1 to TRBJ1-1; possibly TRBD1 for D (5 bases). From germline, CDR1 is SGHRS and CDR2 YFSETQ. CDR3 length equals 16 residues. CDR3 residues: CPSSKTAIGVNTEAFF. The CDR3 DNA is TGCCCCAGCAGCAAGACAGCTATCGGCGTGAACACTGAAGCTTTCTTT.

On this clonotype: An end of the junction differs from the germline gene, which may be a read error. The chain joins TRBV12-3 or TRBV12-4 to TRBJ1-5; D is undetermined. The CDR3 extends over 13 amino acids. CDR3 sequence (DNA): TGTGCCAGTAGTTTAGTAGTAAATCGGCCCCAGCATTTT. Its translation is CASSLVVNRPQHF.

The chain has TRBV5-5 and TRBJ2-3, with D possibly being TRBD1 (6 bases). Deletions cut 8 bases from V and 9 bases from J, with 22 bases between. This CDR3 has 14 amino acids. Germline V gene data show CDR1 as SGHKS and CDR2 as YYEKEE (reference sequence). The CDR3 nucleotides are TGTGCCAGGAGCCCGCAGGGGACCGGGGACACGCAGTATTTT. This gives the protein CARSPQGTGDTQYF.

With respect to this clonotype: Mismatch with germline at one junction end may stem from a read error. The V call is TRBV5-6, the J call TRBJ2-1, with a possible D match to TRBD1 (5 bases). CDR1 and CDR2 (germline): SGHDT, YYEEEE. CDR3 length: 16 amino acids. The CDR3 region is CVSSLEGVTSYNEQFF. The CDR3 nucleotides read TGTGTCAGCAGCTTGGAAGGGGTAACTTCCTACAATGAGCAGTTCTTC.

This clonotype was counted a single time. A much more abundant neighbour one base away suggests this may be a read error. V gene TRBV5-4 combines with J gene TRBJ1-2; 10 nucleotides line up with TRBD1. In germline, CDR1 is SGHNT, CDR2 YYREEE (reference sequence). This CDR3 has 14 residues. The V segment lost 6 bases and the J segment 9 bases; nucleotides outside the gene matches: 11. The CDR3 reads CASNPVGTGVSYTF. Written as DNA, the CDR3 is TGTGCCAGCAACCCAGTGGGGACAGGGGTTAGCTACACCTTC.

This clonotype was detected only a few times. This may come from a read error, since a much larger clone is one base off. The rearrangement uses TRBV6-6 and TRBJ2-7; D uncertain. V gave up 2 bases and J gave up 9 bases, with 8 bases separating them. The CDR3 contains 11 residues. Germline lookup yields CDR1 MNHNY and CDR2 SVGAGI (reference sequence). Here the CDR3 reads CASSYSNWQYF. The CDR3 nucleotides read TGTGCCAGCAGTTACAGTAATTGGCAGTACTTC.